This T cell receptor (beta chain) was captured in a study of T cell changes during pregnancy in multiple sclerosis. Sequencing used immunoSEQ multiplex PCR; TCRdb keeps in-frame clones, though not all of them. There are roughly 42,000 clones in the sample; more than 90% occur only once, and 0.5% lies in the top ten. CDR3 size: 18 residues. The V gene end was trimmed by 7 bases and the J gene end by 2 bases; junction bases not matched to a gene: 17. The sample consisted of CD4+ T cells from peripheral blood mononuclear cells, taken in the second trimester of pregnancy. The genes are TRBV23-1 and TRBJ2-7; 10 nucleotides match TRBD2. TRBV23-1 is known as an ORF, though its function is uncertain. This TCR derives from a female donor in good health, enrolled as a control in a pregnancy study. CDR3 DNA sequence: TGCGCCAGCAACTACGGGGCTAGCGGGGGAGCCTTACCCTACGAGCAGTACTTC. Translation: CASNYGASGGALPYEQYF.